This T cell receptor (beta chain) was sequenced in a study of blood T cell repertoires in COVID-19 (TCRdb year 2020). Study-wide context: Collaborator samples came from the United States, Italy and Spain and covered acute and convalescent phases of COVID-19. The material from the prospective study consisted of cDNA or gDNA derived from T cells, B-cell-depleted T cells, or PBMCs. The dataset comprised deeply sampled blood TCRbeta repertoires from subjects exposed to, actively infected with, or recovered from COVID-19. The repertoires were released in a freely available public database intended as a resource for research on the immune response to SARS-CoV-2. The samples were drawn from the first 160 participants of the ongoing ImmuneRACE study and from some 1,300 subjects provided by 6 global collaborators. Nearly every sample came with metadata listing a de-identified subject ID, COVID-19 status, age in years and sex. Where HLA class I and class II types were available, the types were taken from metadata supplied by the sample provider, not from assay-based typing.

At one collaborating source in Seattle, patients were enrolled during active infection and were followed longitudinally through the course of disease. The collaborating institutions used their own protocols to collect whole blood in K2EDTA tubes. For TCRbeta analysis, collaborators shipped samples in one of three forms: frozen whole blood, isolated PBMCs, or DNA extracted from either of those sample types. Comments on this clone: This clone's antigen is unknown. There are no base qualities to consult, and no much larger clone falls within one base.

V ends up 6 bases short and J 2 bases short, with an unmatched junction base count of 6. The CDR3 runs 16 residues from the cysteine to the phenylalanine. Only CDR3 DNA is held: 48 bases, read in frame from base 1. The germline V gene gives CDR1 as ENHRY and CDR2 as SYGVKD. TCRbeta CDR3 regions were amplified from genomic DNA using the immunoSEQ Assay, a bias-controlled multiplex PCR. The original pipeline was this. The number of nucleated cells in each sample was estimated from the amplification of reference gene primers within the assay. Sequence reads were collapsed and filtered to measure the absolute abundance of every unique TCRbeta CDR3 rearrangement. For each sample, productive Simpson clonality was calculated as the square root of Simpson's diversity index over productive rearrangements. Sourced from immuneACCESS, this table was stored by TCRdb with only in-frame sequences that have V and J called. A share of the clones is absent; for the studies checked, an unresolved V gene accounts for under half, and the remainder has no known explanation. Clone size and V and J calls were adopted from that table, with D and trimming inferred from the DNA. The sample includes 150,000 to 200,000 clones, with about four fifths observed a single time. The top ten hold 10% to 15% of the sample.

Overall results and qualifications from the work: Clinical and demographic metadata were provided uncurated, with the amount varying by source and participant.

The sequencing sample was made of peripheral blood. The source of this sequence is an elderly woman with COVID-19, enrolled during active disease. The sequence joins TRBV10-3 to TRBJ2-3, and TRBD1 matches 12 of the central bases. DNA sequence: TGTGCCATCAGGGGGGACAGGGGGCGAGACACAGATACGCAGTATTTT. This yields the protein CAIRGDRGRDTDTQYF.